These 26 T cell receptor beta chains came from one sample sequenced in a study of T cell repertoires in cytomegalovirus infection. No antigen is known for these receptors. TCRdb ran MiXCR on the reads and lists one entry per CDR3 protein. The table lists 650,000 to 900,000 distinct CDR3 sequences, 25% to 30% of them singletons. This sample comprised cultured CD8+ T cells from PBMCs, obtained from culture after CMV antigen stimulation. The receptors shown here come from a human donor in good health (CMV status not recorded). Some clones in this sample may be carry-over from other donors' samples.

The chain links TRBV5-4 to TRBJ2-2; weak D call: TRBD2 (6 bases). The CDR3 is 15 amino acids. Germline V gives CDR1 SGHNT, CDR2 YYREEE (reference sequence). Trimming removed 4 bases at V and 0 bases at J, with 10 bases between. The CDR3 sequence: CASSPGDANTGELFF. The CDR3 DNA reads as TGTGCCAGCAGCCCGGGGGACGCGAACACCGGGGAGCTGTTTTTT.

V usage is TRBV24-1 and J usage is TRBJ1-1; D possibly corresponds to TRBD1 (6 bases). V was cut by 4 bases and J by 1 base, with 12 bases left in between. Germline assignment: CDR1 KGHDR and CDR2 SFDVKD. The CDR3 consists of 15 residues. The CDR3 spells CATSDHRDENTEAFF. DNA of the CDR3: TGTGCCACCAGTGACCACAGGGACGAGAACACTGAAGCTTTCTTT.

This clonotype was seen only a few times. The V gene is TRBV28, the J gene TRBJ1-1; TRBD1 matches 7 bases. Germline assignment: CDR1 MDHEN and CDR2 SYDVKM. The junction had 8 bases not matched to a gene; V was cut back by 6 bases and J by 4 bases. This CDR3 contains 14 residues. In DNA form, the CDR3 reads TGTGCCAGCAGCGACAGGGTAAGGGGCACTGAAGCTTTCTTT. This sequence encodes CASSDRVRGTEAFF.

The chain has TRBV24-1 and TRBJ2-5, with D possibly TRBD1 on 5 matching bases. The germline gives CDR1 KGHDR, CDR2 SFDVKD. The V gene lost 4 bases and the J gene lost 3 bases, with 8 bases spanning the gap. CDR3 length equals 13 residues. CDR3: CATSDPREETQYF. CDR3 coding DNA: TGTGCCACCAGTGACCCCAGGGAAGAGACCCAGTACTTC.

Concerning this clonotype itself: This clone may be a read error of a much larger clone one base away. The V and J genes are TRBV7-8 and TRBJ2-1, with D perhaps matching TRBD1 (5 bases). With 6 bases removed from V and 10 bases from J, the gap between germline ends came to 10 bases. The CDR3 length is 11 residues. Germline loops: CDR1 SGHVS, CDR2 FQNEAQ. CDR3 sequence (DNA): TGTGCCAGCAGATTAAGACAGGAGCAGTTCTTC. Translation: CASRLRQEQFF.

This clonotype was seen at least ten times. The V and J genes are TRBV7-6 and TRBJ2-2; D uncertain. The CDR3 runs to 12 residues. The germline V and J ends were trimmed by 7 bases and 1 base, with 4 bases remaining between them. Germline CDR1 reads SGHVS; CDR2 reads FNYEAQ. The CDR3 loop reads CASTRNTGELFF. CDR3 bases: TGTGCCAGCACCCGGAACACCGGGGAGCTGTTTTTT.

The CDR3 region is CASSLKGADTGELFF. The CDR3 DNA reads as TGTGCCAGCAGCTTAAAGGGGGCAGACACCGGGGAGCTGTTTTTT. This chain connects TRBV7-9 to TRBJ2-2; TRBD1 matches at 7 bases. Germline V gives CDR1 SEHNR, CDR2 FQNEAQ (reference sequence). The CDR3 is 15 residues long. V lost 2 bases to trimming and J lost 3 bases; unmatched junction nucleotides: 3.

The DNA of the CDR3 is TGTGCCAGCAGCCCCGCGACTAGGACAGATACGCAGTATTTT. It yields the protein CASSPATRTDTQYF. The chain combines TRBV7-4 with TRBJ2-3, with D perhaps TRBD2 (6 bases). Germline CDR1 reads SGHVT; CDR2 reads SQSDAQ. Trimming left V 5 bases short and J 3 bases short, with 12 bases between. This CDR3 comprises 14 residues.

The rearrangement joins TRBV18 to TRBJ2-5; D tentatively fits TRBD1 or TRBD2 (5 bases each). CDR1 is KGHSH and CDR2 is LQKENI in the germline V gene. Trimming took 3 bases from V and 6 from J, leaving 14 bases between them. The CDR3 covers 14 residues. CDR3 loop: CASSPARDPKTQYF. In nucleotides, the CDR3 is TGTGCCAGCTCACCTGCCCGGGACCCTAAGACCCAGTACTTC.

This clonotype was counted only a few times. The J gene is TRBJ2-1, the V gene TRBV4-3; 9 bases align to TRBD2. Per the germline V gene, CDR1 is LGHNA and CDR2 is YSLEER. The CDR3 runs to 17 residues. Unmatched junction bases numbered 5, after V lost 0 bases and J lost 2 bases. As DNA, the CDR3 is TGCGCCAGCAGCCAAGAGGACCTAGCGGGGACCTACAATGAGCAGTTCTTC. It translates to CASSQEDLAGTYNEQFF.

As regards this clonotype: Because it lacks the conserved phenylalanine or tryptophan at the end, this CDR3 is likely a read error. The rearrangement links TRBV6-2 or TRBV6-3 to TRBJ1-1, with 8 bases matching TRBD1. In germline, CDR1 is MNHEY, CDR2 SVGEGT. V gave up 10 bases and J gave up 4 bases; unmatched junction bases: 11. CDR3 length: 14 amino acids. The CDR3 coding sequence is TGTGCCACCGCTAAGGACAGGGAGGCCACTGAAGCTTTCCTT. Residues: CATAKDREATEAFL.

This clonotype was recorded a few times. V usage is TRBV27 and J usage is TRBJ2-7, with 7 bases identical to TRBD1. The CDR3 sequence is 14 residues long. CDR1 is MNHEY, CDR2 SMNVEV, per germline (reference sequence). V lost 6 bases, J lost 6 bases, and 11 bases stayed unmatched. CDR3 in DNA: TGTGCCAGCAGGGCCGGGACAGTCACGGGCGAGCAGTACGTC. The encoded protein is CASRAGTVTGEQYV.

This clonotype was seen a single time. The chain joins TRBV19 to TRBJ2-2; D is undetermined. CDR1 and CDR2 (germline): LNHDA, SQIVND (reference sequence). V was trimmed by 7 bases and J by 5 bases, leaving 11 bases between them. This CDR3 region has 13 residues. In DNA, the CDR3 is TGTGCCAGTAAGAAGGGCCCGACCGGGGAGCTGTTTTTT. It codes for CASKKGPTGELFF.

The table lists this clonotype with a few counts. The chain has TRBV6-2 or TRBV6-3 and TRBJ1-1; D unresolved. The CDR3 has 14 amino acids. The V end was cut by 5 bases, the J end by 0 bases, with 10 bases between. Germline-derived CDR1 and CDR2 are MNHEY and SVGEGT. This CDR3 is CASSDRLVNTEAFF. The CDR3 DNA is TGTGCCAGCAGTGACCGACTGGTGAACACTGAAGCTTTCTTT.

J is TRBJ2-7 and V is TRBV20-1; 9 bases are shared with TRBD1. Germline V gives CDR1 DFQATT, CDR2 SNEGSKA (reference sequence). The CDR3 sequence is 14 residues long. The ends lost 5 bases at V and 1 base at J; junction bases unmatched: 6. This chain's CDR3 is CSAFRDRVSYEQYF. CDR3 in DNA: TGCAGTGCTTTCCGGGACAGGGTGTCCTACGAGCAGTACTTC.

About this clonotype itself: A much larger clone differs by one base, so this may be a read error. The rearrangement uses TRBV7-8 and TRBJ2-3; tentatively, D is TRBD1 or TRBD2 (5 bases each). Germline CDR1 is SGHVS and CDR2 is FQNEAQ. The CDR3 runs 14 residues. In DNA, the CDR3 is TGTGCCAGCAGATTAGAGGGGTTCGCAGATACGCAGTATTTT. This sequence encodes CASRLEGFADTQYF.

CDR3 sequence: CASSFPKAGQETQYF. The CDR3 nucleotides read TGTGCCAGCAGCTTCCCCAAGGCCGGCCAAGAGACCCAGTACTTC. The chain combines TRBV7-6 with TRBJ2-5; D uncertain. This CDR3 has 15 amino acids. Germline loops: CDR1 SGHVS, CDR2 FNYEAQ. Trimming took 3 bases from V and 1 from J, leaving 12 bases between them.

The chain carries TRBV6-6 and TRBJ2-1, with D unresolved. Trimming shortened V by 2 bases and J by 6 bases, and 5 bases separated the two germline ends. The CDR3 covers 12 residues. Germline V gene sequence: CDR1 MNHNY, CDR2 SVGAGI (reference sequence). As DNA, the CDR3 is TGTGCCAGCAGTTACGTCAGCAATGAGCAGTTCTTC. Translation: CASSYVSNEQFF.

As for this clonotype: A far larger clone is one nucleotide away, so this likely arose from a read error. CDR3 nucleotide sequence: TGTGCCAACAGTTTGGGAAATTATGGCTACACCTTC. Protein sequence: CANSLGNYGYTF. J is TRBJ1-2 and V is TRBV12-3 or TRBV12-4; D is unclear. The CDR3 loop spans 12 amino acids.

The genes are TRBV27 and TRBJ2-6; 9 positions match TRBD2. Trimming at V came to 8 bases and at J to 2 bases, leaving 4 bases not matched to a gene. CDR1 and CDR2 (germline): MNHEY, SMNVEV (reference sequence). The CDR3 spans 15 residues. Written as DNA, the CDR3 is TGTGCCAGCGGCGGGGGGGGCCCTGGGGCCAACGTCCTGACTTTC. Its translation: CASGGGGPGANVLTF. The whole variable domain, filled in from reference TRBV27 and TRBJ2-6, reads EAQVTQNPRYLITVTGKKLTVTCSQNMNHEYMSWYRQDPGLGLRQIYYSMNVEVTDKGDVPEGYKVSRKEKRNFPLILESPSPNQTSLYFCASGGGGPGANVLTFGAGSRLTVL.

The chain has TRBV6-5 and TRBJ2-6; 7 bases match TRBD1. V shed 4 bases and J 0 bases; nucleotides not matched to a gene: 3. Germline V CDR1 and CDR2: MNHEY, SVGAGI. This CDR3 has 16 amino acids. In DNA form, the CDR3 reads TGTGCCAGCAGTTGGGACAGAAGCTCTGGGGCCAACGTCCTGACTTTC. It translates to CASSWDRSSGANVLTF.

This clonotype has more than one count but fewer than ten. V and J are TRBV4-1 and TRBJ1-1, with D perhaps TRBD1 (6 bases). Deletions cut 0 bases from V and 0 bases from J, with 11 bases between. CDR3 size: 16 residues. CDR1 and CDR2 from the germline V gene are MGHRA and YSYEKL. CDR3 in amino acids: CASSQDGGQLNTEAFF. In DNA form, the CDR3 reads TGCGCCAGCAGCCAAGATGGGGGACAATTGAACACTGAAGCTTTCTTT.

The V call is TRBV7-2, the J call TRBJ2-5; 8 bases line up with TRBD1. The CDR3 totals 15 residues. Germline CDR1 is SGHTA and CDR2 is FQGNSA. Trimming at V came to 6 bases and at J to 2 bases, leaving 8 bases not matched to a gene. Here the CDR3 DNA reads TGTGCCAGCAGTTTATATACAGGGGGGCAAGAGACCCAGTACTTC. Amino acids: CASSLYTGGQETQYF.

Only a few counts were recorded for this clonotype. The chain has TRBV24-1 and TRBJ2-1; tentatively, D is TRBD1 or TRBD2 (5 bases each). The ends were cut back, 3 bases at V and 5 bases at J, with 16 bases in the middle. From germline, CDR1 is KGHDR and CDR2 SFDVKD. This CDR3 comprises 16 residues. The CDR3 spells CATSDPATGANNEQFF. The CDR3 DNA reads as TGTGCCACCAGTGATCCCGCAACCGGGGCAAACAATGAGCAGTTCTTC.

This clonotype was detected only a few times. This chain connects TRBV15 to TRBJ1-1; D not certain. The V end lost 0 bases, the J end lost 1 base, and 9 bases lay between the germline ends. The CDR3 runs 15 residues. CDR1 is LNHNV and CDR2 is YYDKDF in the germline V gene (reference sequence). The CDR3 spells CATSRDLAGNTEAFF. The DNA for the CDR3 is TGTGCCACCAGCAGAGATCTTGCCGGGAACACTGAAGCTTTCTTT.

This chain joins TRBV7-1 and TRBJ2-1, with a possible D match to TRBD1 (7 bases). Being an ORF, TRBV7-1 has a function that is uncertain. The CDR3 spans 15 residues. V gave up 5 bases and J gave up 6 bases, with 17 bases separating them. CDR3 loop: CASSTQGGLSNEQFF. CDR3 DNA: TGTGCCAGCAGCACCCAGGGGGGCCTCAGCAATGAGCAGTTCTTC.